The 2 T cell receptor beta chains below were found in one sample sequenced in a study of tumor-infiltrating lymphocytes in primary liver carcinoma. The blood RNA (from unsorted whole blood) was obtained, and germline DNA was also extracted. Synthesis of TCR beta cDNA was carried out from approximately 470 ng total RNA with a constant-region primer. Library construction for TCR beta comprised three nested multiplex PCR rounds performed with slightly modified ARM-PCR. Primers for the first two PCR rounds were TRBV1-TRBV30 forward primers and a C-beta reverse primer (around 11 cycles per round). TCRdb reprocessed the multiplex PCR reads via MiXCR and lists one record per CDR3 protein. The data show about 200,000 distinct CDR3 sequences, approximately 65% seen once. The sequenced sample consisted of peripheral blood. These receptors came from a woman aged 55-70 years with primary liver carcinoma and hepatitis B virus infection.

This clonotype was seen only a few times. CDR3 coding DNA: TGCGCCAGCAGCTTGGCCGGGAGGGCCAGCTACGAGCAGTACTTC. This codes for CASSLAGRASYEQYF. The chain couples TRBV5-1 to TRBJ2-7, with 8 bases lining up with TRBD2. Germline CDR1 reads SGHRS; CDR2 reads YFSETQ. The trim removed 0 bases at V and 3 bases at J, leaving 5 bases unmatched. The CDR3 length is 15 residues.

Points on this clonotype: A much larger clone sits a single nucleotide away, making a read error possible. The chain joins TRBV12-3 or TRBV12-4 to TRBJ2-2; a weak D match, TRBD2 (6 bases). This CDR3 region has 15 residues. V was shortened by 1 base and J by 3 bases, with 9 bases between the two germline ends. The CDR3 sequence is CASSLGGAYTGELFF. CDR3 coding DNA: TGTGCCAGCAGTTTAGGCGGGGCGTACACCGGGGAGCTGTTTTTT.